These T cell receptor beta chains were read from a single sample in a study of persistence of HIV-infected CD4 T cells. These receptors' antigens are unknown. The repertoire was sequenced with immunoSEQ multiplex PCR; TCRdb's copy has only in-frame clones and lacks some. The sample records 25,000 to 35,000 clones, roughly four fifths being singletons. Here the sequenced sample was CD4+ T cells sorted from PBMCs after approximately 19-hour stimulation, taken from a patient who received antiretroviral therapy. The receptor set was obtained from an adult man with HIV who was CMV-seropositive. The CDR3 runs from the conserved cysteine through the conserved F or W. The D gene is left open where the match is weak. Part of the rows lack a size; the others show once, few, many or a class for expanded clones.

>TRBJ2-5|NA|NA|TRBV5-1
TGCGCCAGCAGCTTGAGGCAGGCCGGAGAGACCCAGTACTTC
CASSLRQAGETQYF
>TRBJ1-6|NA|NA|TRBV19
TGTGCCAGTAGTCTGAAGGCTTATAATTCACCCCTCCACTTT
CASSLKAYNSPLHF
>TRBJ2-1|TRBD2|NA|TRBV7-9
TGTGCCAGCAGCTTAGGGCGGGGGAGCTCCTACAATGAGCAGTTCTTC
CASSLGRGSSYNEQFF
>TRBJ1-3|NA|NA|TRBV6-2/TRBV6-3
TGTGCCAGCAGTTACGGGCCGGGAAACACCATATATTTT
CASSYGPGNTIYF
>TRBJ2-5|NA|NA|TRBV6-2/TRBV6-3
TGTGCCAGCAGTTACAGAAACCAAGAGACCCAGTACTTC
CASSYRNQETQYF
>TRBJ1-4|NA|NA|TRBV6-5
TGTGCCATTTCGGGGGGGGCGAGAGAAAAACTGTTTTTT
CAISGGAREKLFF
>TRBJ1-1|NA|NA|TRBV6-1
TGTGCCAGCAGTGAAAACAGGAGGAGCACTGAAGCTTTCTTT
CASSENRRSTEAFF
>TRBJ2-2|NA|NA|TRBV28
TGTGCCAGCGCCAGGAGGAACACCGGGGAGCTGTTTTTT
CASARRNTGELFF
>TRBJ1-1|NA|few|TRBV18
TGTGCCAGCTCACCACAGGGTACGTTGCATGAGGCTTTCTTT
CASSPQGTLHEAFF
>TRBJ1-6|NA|NA|TRBV30
TGTGCCTGGATGGTTCTTGGGGATTCACCCCTCCACTTT
CAWMVLGDSPLHF
>TRBJ2-7|NA|NA|TRBV6-2/TRBV6-3
TGTGCCAGCAGCGCCTGGGACGGCTCAGCCTACGAGCAGTACTTC
CASSAWDGSAYEQYF
>TRBJ1-5|TRBD1|NA|TRBV6-1
TGTGCCAGCAGTGCCCCTGGACAGGGGTCGTATCAGCCCCAGCATTTT
CASSAPGQGSYQPQHF
>TRBJ1-5|TRBD1|NA|TRBV7-9
TGTGCCAGCAGCAGGACCGGGACAGGGGATCAGCCCCAGCATTTT
CASSRTGTGDQPQHF